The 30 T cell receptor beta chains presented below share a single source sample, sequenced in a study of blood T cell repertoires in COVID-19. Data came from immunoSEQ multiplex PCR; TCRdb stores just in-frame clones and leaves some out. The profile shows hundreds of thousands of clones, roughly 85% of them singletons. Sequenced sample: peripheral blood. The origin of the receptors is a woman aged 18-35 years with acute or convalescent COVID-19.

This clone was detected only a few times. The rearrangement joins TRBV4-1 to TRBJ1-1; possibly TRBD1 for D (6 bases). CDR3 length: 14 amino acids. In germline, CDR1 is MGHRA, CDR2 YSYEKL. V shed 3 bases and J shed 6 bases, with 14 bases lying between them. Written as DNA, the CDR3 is TGCGCCAGCAGCCATATGACGACAGGATCTGAAGCTTTCTTT. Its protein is CASSHMTTGSEAFF.

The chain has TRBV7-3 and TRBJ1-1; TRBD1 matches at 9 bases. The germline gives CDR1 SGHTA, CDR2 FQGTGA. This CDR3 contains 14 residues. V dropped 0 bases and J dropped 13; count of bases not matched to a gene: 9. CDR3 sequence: CASSLTLGDREFFF. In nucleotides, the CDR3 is TGTGCCAGCAGCTTAACTCTGGGGGACAGGGAATTTTTCTTT. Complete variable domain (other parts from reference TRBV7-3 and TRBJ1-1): GAGVSQTPSNKVTEKGKYVELRCDPISGHTALYWYRQSLGQGPEFLIYFQGTGAADDSGLPNDRFFAVRPEGSVSTLKIQRTERGDSAVYLCASSLTLGDREFFFGQGTRLTVV.

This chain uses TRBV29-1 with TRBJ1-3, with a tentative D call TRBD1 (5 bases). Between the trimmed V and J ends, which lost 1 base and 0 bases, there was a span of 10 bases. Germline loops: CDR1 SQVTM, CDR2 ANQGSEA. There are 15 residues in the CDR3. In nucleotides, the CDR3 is TGCAGCGTTGAAGGGGAGGGGAGCTCTGGAAACACCATATATTTT. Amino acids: CSVEGEGSSGNTIYF.

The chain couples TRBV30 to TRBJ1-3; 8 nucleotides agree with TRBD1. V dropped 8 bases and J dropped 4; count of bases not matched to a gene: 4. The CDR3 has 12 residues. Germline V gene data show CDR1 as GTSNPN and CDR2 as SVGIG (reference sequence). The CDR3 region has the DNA TGTGCCGGGTCAGGGGGCGGAAACACCATATATTTT. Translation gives CAGSGGGNTIYF.

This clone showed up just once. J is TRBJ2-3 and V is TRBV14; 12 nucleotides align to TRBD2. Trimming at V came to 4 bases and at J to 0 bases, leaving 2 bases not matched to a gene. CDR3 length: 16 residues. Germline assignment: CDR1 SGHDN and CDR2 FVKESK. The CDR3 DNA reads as TGTGCCAGCAGCCCGGGACTAGCGGGTAGCACAGATACGCAGTATTTT. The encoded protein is CASSPGLAGSTDTQYF.

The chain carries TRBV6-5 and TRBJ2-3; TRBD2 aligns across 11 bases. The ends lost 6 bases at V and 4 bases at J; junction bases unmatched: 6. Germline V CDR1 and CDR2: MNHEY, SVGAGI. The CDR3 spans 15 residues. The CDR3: CASRYTSGSSDTQYF. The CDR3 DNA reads TGTGCCAGCAGATACACTAGCGGGAGTTCAGATACGCAGTATTTT.

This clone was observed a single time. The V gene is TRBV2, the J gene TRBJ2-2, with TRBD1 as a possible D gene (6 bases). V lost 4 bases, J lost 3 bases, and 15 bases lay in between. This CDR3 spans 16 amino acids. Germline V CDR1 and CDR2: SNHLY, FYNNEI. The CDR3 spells CASSGTDPGDTGELFF. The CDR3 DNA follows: TGTGCCAGCAGTGGGACAGACCCTGGGGACACCGGGGAGCTGTTTTTT.

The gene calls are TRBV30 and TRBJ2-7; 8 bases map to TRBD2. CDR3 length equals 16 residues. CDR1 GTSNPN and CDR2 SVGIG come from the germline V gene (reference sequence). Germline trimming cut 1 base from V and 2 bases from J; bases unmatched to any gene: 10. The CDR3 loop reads CAWSALGSGAAYEQYF. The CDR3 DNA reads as TGTGCCTGGAGTGCCTTGGGTAGCGGGGCCGCCTACGAGCAGTACTTC.

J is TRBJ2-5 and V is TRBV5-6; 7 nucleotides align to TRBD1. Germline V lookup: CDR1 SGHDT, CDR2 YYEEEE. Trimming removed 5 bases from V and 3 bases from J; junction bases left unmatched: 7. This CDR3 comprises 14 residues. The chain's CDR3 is CASRRQGAKETQYF. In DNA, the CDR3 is TGTGCCAGCAGACGACAGGGTGCGAAAGAGACCCAGTACTTC.

CDR3 DNA sequence: TGTGCCAGCAGCTTGGGACTAGCGGGAGATGATGAGCAGTTCTTC. This gives the protein CASSLGLAGDDEQFF. The V call is TRBV7-9, the J call TRBJ2-1; 14 bases map to TRBD2. Trimming at V came to 3 bases and at J to 8 bases, leaving 3 bases not matched to a gene. Germline V CDR1 and CDR2: SEHNR, FQNEAQ (reference sequence). The CDR3 length is 15 residues.

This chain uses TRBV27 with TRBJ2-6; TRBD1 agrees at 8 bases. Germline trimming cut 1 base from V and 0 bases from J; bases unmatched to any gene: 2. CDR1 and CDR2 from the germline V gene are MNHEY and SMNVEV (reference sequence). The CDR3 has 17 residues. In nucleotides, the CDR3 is TGTGCCAGCAGTTTATGGGGACAGGCCTCTGGGGCCAACGTCCTGACTTTC. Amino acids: CASSLWGQASGANVLTF.

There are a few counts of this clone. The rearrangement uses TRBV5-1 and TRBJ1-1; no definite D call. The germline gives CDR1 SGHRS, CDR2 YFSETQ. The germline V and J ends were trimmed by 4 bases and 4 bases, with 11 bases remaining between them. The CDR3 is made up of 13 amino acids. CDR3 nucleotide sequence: TGCGCCAGCAGCATCCGGGTGGGCACTGAAGCTTTCTTT. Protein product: CASSIRVGTEAFF.

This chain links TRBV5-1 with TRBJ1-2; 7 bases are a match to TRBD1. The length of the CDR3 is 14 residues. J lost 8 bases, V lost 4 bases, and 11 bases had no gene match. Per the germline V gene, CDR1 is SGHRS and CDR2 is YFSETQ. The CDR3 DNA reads TGCGCCAGCAGCCCGTACCAGGGGGTTCAAGGCTACACCTTC. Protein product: CASSPYQGVQGYTF.

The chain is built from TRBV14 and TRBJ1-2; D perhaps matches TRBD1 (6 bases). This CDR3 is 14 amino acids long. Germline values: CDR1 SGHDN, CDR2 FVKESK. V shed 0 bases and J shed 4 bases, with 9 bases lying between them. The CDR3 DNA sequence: TGTGCCAGCAGCCAAGATCAGGGGAGCTATGGCTACACCTTC. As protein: CASSQDQGSYGYTF.

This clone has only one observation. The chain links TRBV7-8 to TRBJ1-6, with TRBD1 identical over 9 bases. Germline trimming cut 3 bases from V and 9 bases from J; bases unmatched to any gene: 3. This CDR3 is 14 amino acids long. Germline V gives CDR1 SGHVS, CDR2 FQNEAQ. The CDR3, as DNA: TGTGCCAGCAGCTTCGGGACAGGGAGTTCACCCCTCCACTTT. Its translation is CASSFGTGSSPLHF.

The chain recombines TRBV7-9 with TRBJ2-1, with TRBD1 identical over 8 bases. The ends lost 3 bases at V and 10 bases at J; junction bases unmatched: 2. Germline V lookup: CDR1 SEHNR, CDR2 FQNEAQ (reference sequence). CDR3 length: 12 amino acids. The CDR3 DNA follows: TGTGCCAGCAGCTTGGGGACAGGAGAGCAGTTCTTC. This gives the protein CASSLGTGEQFF.

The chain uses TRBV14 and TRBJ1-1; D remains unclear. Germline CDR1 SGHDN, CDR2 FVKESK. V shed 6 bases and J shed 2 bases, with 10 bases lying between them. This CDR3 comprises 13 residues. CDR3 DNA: TGTGCCAGCAGTCTTAATACTAACACTGAAGCTTTCTTT. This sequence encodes CASSLNTNTEAFF.

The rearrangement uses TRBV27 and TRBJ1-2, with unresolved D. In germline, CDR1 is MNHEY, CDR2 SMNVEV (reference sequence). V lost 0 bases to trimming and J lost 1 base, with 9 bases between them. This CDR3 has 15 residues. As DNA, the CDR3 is TGTGCCAGCAGTTTATCAGCGCCACTTAACTATGGCTACACCTTC. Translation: CASSLSAPLNYGYTF.

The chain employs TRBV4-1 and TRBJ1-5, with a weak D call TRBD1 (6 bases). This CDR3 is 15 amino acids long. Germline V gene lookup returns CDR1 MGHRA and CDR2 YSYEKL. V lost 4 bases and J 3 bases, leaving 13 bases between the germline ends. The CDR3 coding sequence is TGCGCCAGCAGCCGCTACAGGGTTCTCAATCAGCCCCAGCATTTT. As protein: CASSRYRVLNQPQHF.

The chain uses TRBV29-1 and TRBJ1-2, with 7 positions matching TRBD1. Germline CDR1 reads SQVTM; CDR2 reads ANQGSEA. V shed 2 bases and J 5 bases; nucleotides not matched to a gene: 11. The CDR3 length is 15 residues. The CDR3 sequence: CSVEHATQGPYGYTF. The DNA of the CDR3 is TGCAGCGTTGAACATGCTACACAGGGGCCGTATGGCTACACCTTC. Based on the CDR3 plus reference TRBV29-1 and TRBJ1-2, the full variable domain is SAVISQKPSRDICQRGTSLTIQCQVDSQVTMMFWYRQQPGQSLTLIATANQGSEATYESGFVIDKFPISRPNLTFSTLTVSNMSPEDSSIYLCSVEHATQGPYGYTFGSGTRLTVV.

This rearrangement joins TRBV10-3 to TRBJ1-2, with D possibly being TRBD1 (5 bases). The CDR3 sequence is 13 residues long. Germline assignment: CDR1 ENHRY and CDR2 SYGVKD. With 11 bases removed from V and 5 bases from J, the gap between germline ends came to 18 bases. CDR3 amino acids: CAVQPAGGYGYTF. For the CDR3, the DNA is TGTGCCGTCCAGCCCGCCGGGGGTTATGGCTACACCTTC.

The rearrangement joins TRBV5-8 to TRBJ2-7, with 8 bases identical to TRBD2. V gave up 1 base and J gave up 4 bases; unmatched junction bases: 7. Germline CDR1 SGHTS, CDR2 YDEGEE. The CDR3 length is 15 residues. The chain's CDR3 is CASSLKVAGKYEQYF. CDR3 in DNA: TGTGCCAGCAGCTTGAAGGTAGCGGGGAAATACGAGCAGTACTTC.

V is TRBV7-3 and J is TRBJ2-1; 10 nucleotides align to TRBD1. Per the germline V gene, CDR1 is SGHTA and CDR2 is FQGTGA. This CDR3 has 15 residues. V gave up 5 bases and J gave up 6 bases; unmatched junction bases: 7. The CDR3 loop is CASSLGTGETNEQFF. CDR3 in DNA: TGTGCCAGCAGCCTCGGGACAGGGGAGACCAATGAGCAGTTCTTC.

The CDR3 DNA follows: TGTGCCAGCAGTGAGGGCAGGGGCTACATGCTCGGGCAGTTCTTC. Amino acids: CASSEGRGYMLGQFF. The chain carries TRBV2 and TRBJ2-1; a weak D match, TRBD1 (6 bases). V was trimmed by 3 bases and J by 12 bases, leaving 21 bases between them. CDR3 length equals 15 residues. Per germline, CDR1 SNHLY and CDR2 FYNNEI.

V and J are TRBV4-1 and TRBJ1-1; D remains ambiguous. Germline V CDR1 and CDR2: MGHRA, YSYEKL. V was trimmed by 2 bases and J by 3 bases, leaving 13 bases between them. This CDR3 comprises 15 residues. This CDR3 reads CASSQPDGRHTEAFF. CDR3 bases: TGCGCCAGCAGCCAACCGGATGGGAGGCACACTGAAGCTTTCTTT.

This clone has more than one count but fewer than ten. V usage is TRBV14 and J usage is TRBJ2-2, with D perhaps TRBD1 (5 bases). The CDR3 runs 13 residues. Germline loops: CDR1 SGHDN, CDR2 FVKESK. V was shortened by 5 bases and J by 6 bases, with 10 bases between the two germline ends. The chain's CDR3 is CASSYYRSGELFF. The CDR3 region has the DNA TGTGCCAGCAGCTACTACAGGTCCGGGGAGCTGTTTTTT.

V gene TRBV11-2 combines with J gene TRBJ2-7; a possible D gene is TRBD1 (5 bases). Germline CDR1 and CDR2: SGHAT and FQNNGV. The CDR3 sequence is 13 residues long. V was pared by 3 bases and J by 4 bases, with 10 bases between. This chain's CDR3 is CASSLGPEYEQYF. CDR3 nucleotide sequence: TGTGCCAGCAGCTTGGGGCCTGAATACGAGCAGTACTTC. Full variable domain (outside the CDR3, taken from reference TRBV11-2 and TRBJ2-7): EAGVAQSPRYKIIEKRQSVAFWCNPISGHATLYWYQQILGQGPKLLIQFQNNGVVDDSQLPKDRFSAERLKGVDSTLKIQPAKLEDSAVYLCASSLGPEYEQYFGPGTRLTVT.

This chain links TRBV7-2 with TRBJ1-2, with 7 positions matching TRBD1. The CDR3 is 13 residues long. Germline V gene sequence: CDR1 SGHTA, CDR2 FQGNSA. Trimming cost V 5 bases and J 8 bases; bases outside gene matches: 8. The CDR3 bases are TGTGCCAGCAGCCCTGACAGGGTCCTGGGCTACACCTTC. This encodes CASSPDRVLGYTF.

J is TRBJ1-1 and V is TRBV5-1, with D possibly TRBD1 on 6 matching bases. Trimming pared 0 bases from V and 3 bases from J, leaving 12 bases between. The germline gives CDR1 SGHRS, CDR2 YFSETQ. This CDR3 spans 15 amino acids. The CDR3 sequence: CASSLALGGDTEAFF. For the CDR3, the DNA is TGCGCCAGCAGCTTGGCCTTAGGGGGGGACACTGAAGCTTTCTTT.

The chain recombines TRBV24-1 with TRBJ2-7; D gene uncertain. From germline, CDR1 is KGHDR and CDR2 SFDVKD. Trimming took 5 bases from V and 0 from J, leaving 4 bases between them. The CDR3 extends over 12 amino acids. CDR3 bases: TGTGCCACCAGTGCTAACTCCTACGAGCAGTACTTC. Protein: CATSANSYEQYF.